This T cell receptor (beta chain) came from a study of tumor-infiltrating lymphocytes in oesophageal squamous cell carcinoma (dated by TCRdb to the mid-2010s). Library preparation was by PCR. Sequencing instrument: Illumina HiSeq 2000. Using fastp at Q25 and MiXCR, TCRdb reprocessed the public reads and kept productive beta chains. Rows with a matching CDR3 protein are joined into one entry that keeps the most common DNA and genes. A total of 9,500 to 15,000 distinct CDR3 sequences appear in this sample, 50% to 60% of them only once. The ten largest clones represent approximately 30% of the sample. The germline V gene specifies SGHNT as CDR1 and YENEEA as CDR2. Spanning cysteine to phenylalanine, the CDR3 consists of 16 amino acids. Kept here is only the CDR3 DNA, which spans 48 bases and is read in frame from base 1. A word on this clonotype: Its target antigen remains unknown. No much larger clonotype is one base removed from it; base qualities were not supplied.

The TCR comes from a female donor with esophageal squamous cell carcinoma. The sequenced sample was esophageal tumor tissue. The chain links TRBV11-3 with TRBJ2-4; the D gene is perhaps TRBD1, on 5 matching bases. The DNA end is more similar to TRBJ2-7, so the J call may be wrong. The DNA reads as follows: TGTGCCAGCAGCTTGGATCCACAGGACGGAGCGTACGAGCAGTACTTC. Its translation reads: CASSLDPQDGAYEQYF.